The 32 T cell receptor beta chains presented below share a single source sample, sequenced in a study of blood T cell repertoires in COVID-19 (TCRdb year 2020). Libraries were constructed by the immunoSEQ multiplex PCR assay. What TCRdb holds here is the immuneACCESS table cut down to in-frame rearrangements. Part of the clones is not present; checked against another copy, under half of the missing clones reflect an unresolved V gene, and the others are unexplained. Within this sample are approximately 240,000 clones, with around 85% of them counted one time only. The ten largest clones take up less than 4% of the sample. The specimen sequenced was peripheral blood. The receptors originated from a woman in her twenties or thirties who had recovered from COVID-19.

This chain links TRBV5-1 with TRBJ2-7, with TRBD2 matching over 8 bases. Germline V lookup: CDR1 SGHRS, CDR2 YFSETQ. The CDR3 is 16 amino acids. The junction had 7 bases not matched to a gene; V was cut back by 1 base and J by 1 base. CDR3 coding DNA: TGCGCCAGCAGCTTGCAATCGGGGGGGCCTTCCTACGAGCAGTACTTC. Its translation is CASSLQSGGPSYEQYF. Variable domain in full (rest from reference TRBV5-1 and TRBJ2-7): KAGVTQTPRYLIKTRGQQVTLSCSPISGHRSVSWYQQTPGQGLQFLFEYFSETQRNKGNFPGRFSGRQFSNSRSEMNVSTLELGDSALYLCASSLQSGGPSYEQYFGPGTRLTVT.

V usage is TRBV7-9 and J usage is TRBJ2-3, with 9 bases lining up with TRBD2. Germline assignment: CDR1 SEHNR and CDR2 FQNEAQ (reference sequence). The junction had 11 bases not matched to a gene; V was cut back by 5 bases and J by 2 bases. The CDR3 has 17 amino acids. The DNA for the CDR3 is TGTGCCAGCAGCAACCAGCTAGCGGGACCAGACACAGATACGCAGTATTTT. This gives the protein CASSNQLAGPDTDTQYF.

The genes are TRBV11-2 and TRBJ2-5, with 8 bases matching TRBD1. J gave up 4 bases and V 5 bases, and 3 bases lay outside the gene matches. This CDR3 comprises 13 residues. Germline assignment: CDR1 SGHAT and CDR2 FQNNGV. CDR3 nucleotides: TGTGCCAGCAGCCGACAGGGGCTAGAGACCCAGTACTTC. Amino acid sequence: CASSRQGLETQYF. Based on the CDR3 plus reference TRBV11-2 and TRBJ2-5, the full variable domain is EAGVAQSPRYKIIEKRQSVAFWCNPISGHATLYWYQQILGQGPKLLIQFQNNGVVDDSQLPKDRFSAERLKGVDSTLKIQPAKLEDSAVYLCASSRQGLETQYFGPGTRLLVL.

The V gene is TRBV19, the J gene TRBJ2-3; 10 nucleotides agree with TRBD2. The germline CDR1 and CDR2 sequences are LNHDA and SQIVND (reference sequence). CDR3 length: 17 amino acids. The trim removed 7 bases at V and 6 bases at J, leaving 16 bases unmatched. CDR3 nucleotides: TGTGCCAGTACACCCCCAGCGGCTAGCGGGGGAGGGGATACGCAGTATTTT. Translation gives CASTPPAASGGGDTQYF.

The rearrangement uses TRBV12-3 or TRBV12-4 and TRBJ1-2; no definite D call. The CDR3 length is 13 residues. The germline V and J ends were trimmed by 2 bases and 8 bases, with 12 bases remaining between them. CDR3 in amino acids: CASSLIGIGGYTF. The DNA for the CDR3 is TGTGCCAGCAGTTTAATAGGCATCGGGGGCTACACCTTC.

V and J are TRBV9 and TRBJ2-3; 10 bases agree with TRBD2. The CDR3 spans 16 residues. Trimming at V came to 8 bases and at J to 0 bases, leaving 9 bases not matched to a gene. The germline CDR1 and CDR2 sequences are SGDLS and YYNGEE. CDR3 DNA: TGTGCCAGAGCGGGGGGGCCCCATCCTAGCACAGATACGCAGTATTTT. It encodes CARAGGPHPSTDTQYF.

This CDR3 reads CASSLPVLNEKLFF. The CDR3 region has the DNA TGTGCCAGCAGTTTACCGGTATTGAATGAAAAACTGTTTTTT. This rearrangement joins TRBV28 to TRBJ1-4; no reliable D call. CDR1 is MDHEN, CDR2 SYDVKM, per germline. The CDR3 contains 14 residues. V was pared by 2 bases and J by 5 bases, with 9 bases between.

This clone came up once. The V gene is TRBV2, the J gene TRBJ1-5; a weak D match, TRBD1 (5 bases). The germline gives CDR1 SNHLY, CDR2 FYNNEI. V dropped 3 bases and J dropped 0 bases, with 9 bases sitting between them. The CDR3 extends over 15 amino acids. The CDR3 region has the DNA TGTGCCAGCAGTGATGGGGGGAGTAGCAATCAGCCCCAGCATTTT. This gives the protein CASSDGGSSNQPQHF.

The chain carries TRBV24-1 and TRBJ1-5; 7 bases fit TRBD1. CDR1 and CDR2 from the germline V gene are KGHDR and SFDVKD. V was clipped by 3 bases and J by 0 bases; unmatched bases: 7. This CDR3 is 17 amino acids long. CDR3 amino acids: CATSDPDRDHSNQPQHF. The DNA of the CDR3 is TGTGCCACCAGTGATCCAGACAGGGATCATAGCAATCAGCCCCAGCATTTT.

The chain carries TRBV11-2 and TRBJ2-2, with 9 bases aligning to TRBD2. The V gene end was trimmed by 4 bases and the J gene end by 5 bases; junction bases not matched to a gene: 11. CDR3 length: 17 amino acids. CDR1 and CDR2 (germline): SGHAT, FQNNGV. CDR3 in amino acids: CASSSPRAGGQTGELFF. CDR3 coding DNA: TGTGCCAGCAGCTCCCCAAGGGCGGGGGGGCAAACCGGGGAGCTGTTTTTT. The full variable domain, its missing parts supplied by reference TRBV11-2 and TRBJ2-2, is EAGVAQSPRYKIIEKRQSVAFWCNPISGHATLYWYQQILGQGPKLLIQFQNNGVVDDSQLPKDRFSAERLKGVDSTLKIQPAKLEDSAVYLCASSSPRAGGQTGELFFGEGSRLTVL.

This clone was recorded a few times. V is TRBV7-9 and J is TRBJ2-1; 9 bases fit TRBD1. Germline trimming cut 5 bases from V and 7 bases from J; bases unmatched to any gene: 9. The CDR3 runs to 15 residues. Germline V gives CDR1 SEHNR, CDR2 FQNEAQ (reference sequence). CDR3 DNA sequence: TGTGCCAGCAGCCATACAGGGGGCGCTGGGAATGAGCAGTTCTTC. Amino acids: CASSHTGGAGNEQFF.

J is TRBJ1-1 and V is TRBV11-1; 8 bases fit TRBD1. Looked up from germline, CDR1 is SGHAT and CDR2 is FQDESV (reference sequence). J was trimmed by 6 bases and V by 4 bases; bases with no gene match: 10. The CDR3 loop spans 15 amino acids. CDR3 loop: CASSSAGQGAPEAFF. Here the CDR3 DNA reads TGTGCCAGCAGCTCGGCAGGGCAGGGGGCCCCTGAAGCTTTCTTT.

This chain connects TRBV7-9 to TRBJ2-3; 8 positions match TRBD2. J was trimmed by 1 base and V by 5 bases; bases with no gene match: 8. The V gene's germline CDR1 is SEHNR and CDR2 FQNEAQ (reference sequence). The CDR3 runs 16 residues. The CDR3: CASSPSLAERTDTQYF. The CDR3 nucleotides read TGTGCCAGCAGCCCGTCACTAGCGGAACGCACAGATACGCAGTATTTT.

The chain joins TRBV6-6 to TRBJ2-1, with 9 bases lining up with TRBD1. The CDR3 length is 16 residues. With 5 bases clipped from V and 2 bases from J, the junction kept 7 bases outside the gene matches. Germline V gives CDR1 MNHNY, CDR2 SVGAGI (reference sequence). The CDR3 region is CASSHPWDRAYNEQFF. Here the CDR3 DNA reads TGTGCCAGCAGTCACCCCTGGGACAGGGCCTACAATGAGCAGTTCTTC.

The chain carries TRBV9 and TRBJ2-7; TRBD1 might be the D (5 bases). V was cut by 4 bases and J by 6 bases, with 14 bases left in between. Germline V lookup: CDR1 SGDLS, CDR2 YYNGEE. CDR3 length: 13 amino acids. The CDR3 loop is CASSLAGLSEQYF. The CDR3 nucleotides read TGTGCCAGCAGCCTCGCAGGGTTGAGCGAGCAGTACTTC.

This sequence joins TRBV5-1 and TRBJ2-7; a weak D match, TRBD1 (6 bases). Trimming removed 3 bases at V and 3 bases at J, with 13 bases between. In germline, CDR1 is SGHRS, CDR2 YFSETQ. The CDR3 is made up of 14 amino acids. Written as DNA, the CDR3 is TGCGCCAGCAGCTCAACAGGGAAGGTCTACGAGCAGTACTTC. Protein sequence: CASSSTGKVYEQYF.

The V and J genes are TRBV6-5 and TRBJ1-1, with D possibly being TRBD1 (5 bases). The CDR3 extends over 15 amino acids. CDR1 is MNHEY and CDR2 is SVGAGI in the germline V gene. V lost 0 bases and J 0 bases, leaving 8 bases between the germline ends. CDR3 coding DNA: TGTGCCAGCAGTTACTCGGGGGGTTTGAACACTGAAGCTTTCTTT. Translating gives CASSYSGGLNTEAFF.

With regard to this clone: Other DNA variants within this sample encode the same CDR3. The chain links TRBV29-1 to TRBJ1-2, with D unclear. This CDR3 comprises 11 residues. Deletions cut 4 bases from V and 2 bases from J, with 5 bases between. Germline CDR1 SQVTM, CDR2 ANQGSEA. The CDR3 sequence: CSVGQNYGYTF. CDR3 bases: TGCAGCGTTGGACAAAACTATGGCTACACCTTC.

J is TRBJ1-1 and V is TRBV6-5, with 11 bases lining up with TRBD1. Germline V CDR1 and CDR2: MNHEY, SVGAGI. The CDR3 consists of 15 residues. V was pared by 6 bases and J by 3 bases, with 6 bases of the junction left unmatched. The CDR3 is CASSLDRGRDTEAFF. In DNA, the CDR3 is TGTGCCAGCAGCCTGGACAGGGGGCGGGACACTGAAGCTTTCTTT.

The chain has TRBV2 and TRBJ2-2, with D perhaps matching TRBD1 (6 bases). This CDR3 has 15 residues. Germline V gives CDR1 SNHLY, CDR2 FYNNEI. Trimming pared 2 bases from V and 7 bases from J, leaving 14 bases between. CDR3 loop: CASSEQTVRGGELFF. The CDR3 nucleotides are TGTGCCAGCAGTGAACAGACAGTCAGGGGCGGGGAGCTGTTTTTT. The variable domain in full, completed from reference TRBV2 and TRBJ2-2, reads EPEVTQTPSHQVTQMGQEVILRCVPISNHLYFYWYRQILGQKVEFLVSFYNNEISEKSEIFDDQFSVERPDGSNFTLKIRSTKLEDSAMYFCASSEQTVRGGELFFGEGSRLTVL.

This clone was detected only a few times. This chain links TRBV5-1 with TRBJ2-2; 9 bases are a match to TRBD1. The CDR3 extends over 15 amino acids. J gave up 2 bases and V 2 bases, and 1 base lay outside the gene matches. Germline CDR1 is SGHRS and CDR2 is YFSETQ. DNA for the CDR3: TGCGCCAGCAGCTTACAGGGGGCAAACACCGGGGAGCTGTTTTTT. Its protein is CASSLQGANTGELFF.

The V and J genes are TRBV29-1 and TRBJ1-1; 11 bases fit TRBD1. V shed 6 bases, J shed 4 bases, and the junction held 4 bases outside the gene matches. Germline V gene sequence: CDR1 SQVTM, CDR2 ANQGSEA. This CDR3 contains 13 residues. CDR3 sequence (DNA): TGCAGCGTAGGACAGGGGGCCCTCACTGAAGCTTTCTTT. It yields the protein CSVGQGALTEAFF.

The chain carries TRBV18 and TRBJ2-3; 12 nucleotides line up with TRBD2. Germline CDR1 KGHSH, CDR2 LQKENI. The length of the CDR3 is 18 residues. V shed 2 bases and J 0 bases; nucleotides not matched to a gene: 6. The CDR3 region has the DNA TGTGCCAGCTCACCAGCTGGACTAGCGGGGACAAGCACAGATACGCAGTATTTT. Its translation: CASSPAGLAGTSTDTQYF.

This clone was detected a few times. The V and J genes are TRBV18 and TRBJ1-4; TRBD1 matches at 10 bases. CDR1 is KGHSH and CDR2 is LQKENI in the germline V gene. The CDR3 runs 17 residues. The ends lost 2 bases at V and 8 bases at J; junction bases unmatched: 11. The CDR3 DNA reads TGTGCCAGCTCACCAGCGTCCCCGGGGACAGGGGACGAAAAACTGTTTTTT. Translation gives CASSPASPGTGDEKLFF.

The rearrangement links TRBV29-1 to TRBJ2-1; 12 bases are shared with TRBD2. The CDR3 runs 15 residues. Unmatched junction bases numbered 9, after V lost 4 bases and J lost 8 bases. Germline lookup yields CDR1 SQVTM and CDR2 ANQGSEA. CDR3 nucleotide sequence: TGCAGCGTTGGCCCTAGCGGGGGGGTATTGCATGAGCAGTTCTTC. Translated, it gives CSVGPSGGVLHEQFF.

The CDR3 DNA reads TGTGCCACCGCCTCGGGACAGGGGGATTCACCCCTCCACTTT. As protein: CATASGQGDSPLHF. This chain joins TRBV6-5 and TRBJ1-6, with 11 bases lining up with TRBD1. The CDR3 has 14 residues. The germline V gene encodes CDR1 MNHEY and CDR2 SVGAGI. Trimming cost V 10 bases and J 8 bases; bases outside gene matches: 7.

The genes are TRBV4-1 and TRBJ1-3; possibly TRBD1 for D (6 bases). V dropped 1 base and J dropped 4 bases, with 17 bases sitting between them. Per the germline V gene, CDR1 is MGHRA and CDR2 is YSYEKL. The CDR3 has 17 amino acids. The CDR3 region has the DNA TGCGCCAGCAGCCAAGGCGTCGCGACAGGTCAAGGAAACACCATATATTTT. This codes for CASSQGVATGQGNTIYF.

The chain is built from TRBV5-1 and TRBJ2-7; 7 nucleotides match TRBD1. V was clipped by 6 bases and J by 2 bases; unmatched bases: 8. This CDR3 comprises 14 residues. CDR1 is SGHRS and CDR2 is YFSETQ in the germline V gene. The CDR3 sequence: CASTRTGTAYEQYF. DNA for the CDR3: TGCGCCAGCACCAGGACCGGGACAGCCTACGAGCAGTACTTC.

The chain uses TRBV12-3 or TRBV12-4 and TRBJ1-1; D is undetermined. The CDR3 spans 11 residues. V was trimmed by 6 bases and J by 3 bases, leaving 5 bases between them. CDR3 residues: CASSFDTEAFF. The CDR3 DNA follows: TGTGCCAGCAGCTTCGACACTGAAGCTTTCTTT.

The chain couples TRBV5-1 to TRBJ1-2; the match to TRBD1 covers 8 bases. The ends lost 2 bases at V and 8 bases at J; junction bases unmatched: 14. Germline values: CDR1 SGHRS, CDR2 YFSETQ. The CDR3 totals 16 residues. CDR3 nucleotide sequence: TGCGCCAGCAGCTTTGGCGGGACAGGTGTTTACGGAGGCTACACCTTC. Translation gives CASSFGGTGVYGGYTF. Combining the CDR3 with reference TRBV5-1 and TRBJ1-2 gives the whole variable domain KAGVTQTPRYLIKTRGQQVTLSCSPISGHRSVSWYQQTPGQGLQFLFEYFSETQRNKGNFPGRFSGRQFSNSRSEMNVSTLELGDSALYLCASSFGGTGVYGGYTFGSGTRLTVV.

The rearrangement uses TRBV6-5 and TRBJ1-5, with a possible D match to TRBD1 (5 bases). CDR1 is MNHEY and CDR2 is SVGAGI in the germline V gene. The CDR3 has 15 residues. V lost 6 bases and J lost 4, with 16 bases in between. Here the CDR3 DNA reads TGTGCCAGCAGCCCAAGGACATATCTTAATCAGCCCCAGCATTTT. Translated, it gives CASSPRTYLNQPQHF.

The CDR3 sequence is CASSLIGGGQPQHF. CDR3 coding DNA: TGTGCCAGCAGTTTAATTGGGGGCGGACAGCCCCAGCATTTT. The rearrangement links TRBV27 to TRBJ1-5; tentative D call: TRBD1 (6 bases). V was pared by 2 bases and J by 7 bases, with 12 bases between. The CDR3 runs 14 residues. CDR1 is MNHEY, CDR2 SMNVEV, per germline (reference sequence).